The T cell receptor beta chain under discussion was sequenced for a study of cytomegalovirus exposure and HLA in healthy donors. The study, taken as a whole, reports: Accounts indicate the classifier identified cytomegalovirus status with strong specificity and sensitivity. Cytomegalovirus-associated status was assigned to 164 TCR beta chains.

As to this clone: Its antigen is not known.

Between the trimmed V and J ends, which lost 6 bases and 0 bases, there was a span of 14 bases. The length of the CDR3 is 15 residues. Germline V gives CDR1 MGHRA, CDR2 YSYEKL. Libraries were prepared by immunoSEQ multiplex PCR; TCRdb keeps only in-frame clonotypes and omits some of them. The sample holds 110,000 or so clones, approximately 91% seen once. The chain uses TRBV4-1 and TRBJ1-1; perhaps TRBD1 as D (6 bases). The source material was PBMCs. The clonotype comes from a man aged 18 to 35 in good health and CMV-seropositive. This CDR3 is CASRTGPSMNTEAFF. CDR3 nucleotides: TGCGCCAGCAGGACAGGACCTAGCATGAACACTGAAGCTTTCTTT.